This entry describes one T cell receptor beta chain. This specimen comes from a study of control samples from healthy donors and cancer patients. V lost 2 bases and J 4 bases, leaving 11 bases between the germline ends. CDR1 and CDR2 (germline): LGHNA, YNFKEQ. CDR3 length equals 14 residues. Repertoires were generated with immunoSEQ multiplex PCR, while TCRdb's copy carries only in-frame clones and drops some. The repertoire consists of about 170,000 clones, with 85% to 90% occurring once and the leading ten covering approximately 12%. Material: blood. This TCR derives from a young man in good health. The chain links TRBV4-2 to TRBJ1-1; D gene ambiguous. The CDR3 coding sequence is TGTGCCAGCAGCCAACTACAAGACGCCACTGAAGCTTTCTTT. Translation gives CASSQLQDATEAFF.